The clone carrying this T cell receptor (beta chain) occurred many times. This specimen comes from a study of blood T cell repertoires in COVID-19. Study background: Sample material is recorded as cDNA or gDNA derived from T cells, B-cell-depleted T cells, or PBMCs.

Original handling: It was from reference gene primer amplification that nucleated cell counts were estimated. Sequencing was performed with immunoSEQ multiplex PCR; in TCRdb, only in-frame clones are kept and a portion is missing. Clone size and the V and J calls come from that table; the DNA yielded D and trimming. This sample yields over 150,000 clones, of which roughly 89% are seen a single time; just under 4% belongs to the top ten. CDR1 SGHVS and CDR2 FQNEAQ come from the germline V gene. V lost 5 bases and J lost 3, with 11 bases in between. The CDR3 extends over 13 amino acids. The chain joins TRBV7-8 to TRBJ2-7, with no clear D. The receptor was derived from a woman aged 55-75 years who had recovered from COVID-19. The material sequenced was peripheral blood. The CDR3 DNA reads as TGTGCCAGCAGCCGAGGTCTTAACTACGAGCAGTACTTC. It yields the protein CASSRGLNYEQYF.